This T cell receptor beta chain was identified in a study of siplizumab effects on memory and regulatory T cells. Method: immunoSEQ multiplex PCR; TCRdb's copy keeps in-frame clones and lacks some. Of more than 95,000 clones in the sample, about 93% were seen once. Of note for this clone: What it recognizes is unknown.

Study-level points and caveats: Proliferating Tregs taken from siplizumab cultures were not shown to have a confirmed suppressive function.

CDR1 and CDR2 from the germline V gene are SGHKS and YYEKEE (reference sequence). V dropped 4 bases and J dropped 2; count of bases not matched to a gene: 4. The CDR3 loop spans 14 amino acids. The chain recombines TRBV5-5 with TRBJ1-2; 8 bases are shared with TRBD1. Sequenced material: Tregs sorted from blood. The sequence was obtained from a human donor in good health. CDR3 sequence (DNA): TGTGCCAGCAGCAAGGGGACAGGAAACTATGGCTACACCTTC. It encodes CASSKGTGNYGYTF.